Listed below are T cell receptor beta chains from one sample, sequenced in a study of human T cells and chemical hapten exposure. TCRdb processed the RACE reads anew with MiXCR; each CDR3 protein has one entry. This sample yields roughly 260,000 distinct CDR3 sequences, of which approximately 8.4% are seen a single time; roughly 2.5% belongs to the top ten. This specimen was whole blood, taken in connection with sensitization to the hapten diphenylcyclopropenone (DPC). The receptors originated from a middle-aged woman with alopecia areata. Some clones in this sample may be carry-over from other donors' samples. Both conserved end residues are part of each CDR3. A D gene is named only where the DNA matches it firmly. A row's size may be missing; if present it is once, few, many or a size class.

cdr3_length | j_call | d_call | clone_size | v_call | cdr3_aa | cdr3_nt
19 | TRBJ2-1 | . | many | TRBV7-2 | CASSFRVAGLTTGNNEQFF | TGTGCCAGCAGCTTTCGTGTAGCAGGGCTTACAACAGGGAACAATGAGCAGTTCTTC
15 | TRBJ2-7 | . | few | TRBV20-1 | CSPYPNTGGTYEQYF | TGCAGTCCATACCCCAACACTGGCGGGACCTACGAGCAGTACTTC
15 | TRBJ2-5 | TRBD2 | many | TRBV28 | CASSTRTSGTKTQYF | TGTGCCAGCAGTACGCGGACTAGCGGGACTAAGACCCAGTACTTC
14 | TRBJ1-4 | TRBD1 | few | TRBV12-3/TRBV12-4 | CASRTGTGWEKLFF | TGTGCCAGCAGGACTGGGACAGGGTGGGAAAAACTGTTTTTT
14 | TRBJ2-5 | . | many | TRBV28 | CASSFGSEQETQYF | TGTGCCAGCAGTTTTGGGAGCGAACAAGAGACCCAGTACTTC
16 | TRBJ1-2 | TRBD1 | . | TRBV9 | CASSVATGGYGYGYTF | TGTGCCAGCAGCGTAGCTACAGGGGGCTATGGCTATGGCTACACCTTC
15 | TRBJ2-3 | . | few | TRBV7-6 | CASSLGLTSTDTQYF | TGTGCCAGCAGCTTAGGGCTGACTAGCACAGATACGCAGTATTTT
15 | TRBJ2-7 | . | . | TRBV6-2/TRBV6-3 | CASSYGGDSSYEQYF | TGTGCCAGCAGTTACGGCGGGGACTCCTCCTACGAGCAGTACTTC
13 | TRBJ2-5 | . | . | TRBV7-2 | CASSFYGEETQYF | TGTGCCAGCAGCTTTTATGGAGAAGAGACCCAGTACTTC
14 | TRBJ2-1 | . | . | TRBV20-1 | CSAWGASSYNEQFF | TGCAGTGCTTGGGGAGCCAGCTCCTACAATGAGCAGTTCTTC
14 | TRBJ2-7 | . | . | TRBV6-5 | CASSYGGSTYEQYF | TGTGCCAGCAGTTACGGCGGGTCCACCTACGAGCAGTACTTC
17 | TRBJ2-1 | TRBD2 | . | TRBV6-6 | CASSYGTSGSSYNEQFF | TGTGCCAGCAGTTACGGGACTAGCGGGAGCTCCTACAATGAGCAGTTCTTC
17 | TRBJ2-6 | TRBD2 | few | TRBV5-1 | CASSLPLAGAGANVLTF | TGCGCCAGCAGCTTGCCGCTAGCGGGAGCTGGGGCCAACGTCCTGACTTTC
14 | TRBJ1-5 | . | . | TRBV12-3/TRBV12-4 | CASSLRAVHQPQHF | TGTGCCAGCAGTTTACGGGCAGTACATCAGCCCCAGCATTTT
14 | TRBJ1-2 | TRBD1 | . | TRBV20-1 | CSAPGGTGGYGYTF | TGCAGTGCCCCAGGCGGGACAGGGGGCTATGGCTACACCTTC
17 | TRBJ2-1 | . | few | TRBV25-1 | CASSDPNSVSSYNEQFF | TGTGCCAGCAGTGACCCCAACTCGGTGAGCTCCTACAATGAGCAGTTCTTC
15 | TRBJ2-1 | . | . | TRBV4-3 | CASSQAVQGRDEQFF | TGCGCCAGCAGCCAAGCGGTTCAGGGGCGGGATGAGCAGTTCTTC
14 | TRBJ1-4 | . | many | TRBV12-3/TRBV12-4 | CASSLSPTNEKLFF | TGTGCCAGCAGTTTGAGTCCAACTAATGAAAAACTGTTTTTT